The 3 T cell receptor beta chains below come from one sample, sequenced in a study of cytomegalovirus exposure and HLA in healthy donors. The PCR contained 60 Vbeta and 13 Jbeta primers. TCRdb's table, derived via immunoSEQ multiplex PCR, lists solely in-frame clones and lacks some. Of 160,000 or so clones listed, approximately 78% are singletons. The sequenced sample was PBMCs. Receptor source: a human donor in good health.

This clone has a handful of counts. The genes are TRBV5-1 and TRBJ2-2, with a tentative D call TRBD1 (5 bases). Germline CDR1 and CDR2: SGHRS and YFSETQ. The CDR3 sequence is 15 residues long. With 0 bases removed from V and 3 bases from J, the gap between germline ends came to 9 bases. The CDR3 region has the DNA TGCGCCAGCAGCTTGGGGGGCGCGGACACCGGGGAGCTGTTTTTT. It yields the protein CASSLGGADTGELFF.

The chain uses TRBV30 and TRBJ1-2; the D is unclear. CDR1 and CDR2 from the germline V gene are GTSNPN and SVGIG (reference sequence). V shed 5 bases and J shed 2 bases, with 6 bases lying between them. The length of the CDR3 is 11 residues. The CDR3, as DNA: TGTGCCTGGGGGCCCAACTATGGCTACACCTTC. Translation: CAWGPNYGYTF.

This chain joins TRBV4-1 and TRBJ2-3; 8 bases fit TRBD2. Germline V CDR1 and CDR2: MGHRA, YSYEKL. Trimming took 2 bases from V and 0 from J; bases not matched to a gene: 4. CDR3 size: 16 residues. The CDR3 spells CASSQFTGGSTDTQYF. The CDR3 DNA is TGCGCCAGCAGCCAATTCACGGGGGGGAGCACAGATACGCAGTATTTT.